This T cell receptor (beta chain) was identified in a study of blood T cell repertoires in COVID-19. On the study more broadly: The analysed material was cDNA or gDNA that came from T cells, B-cell-depleted T cells, or PBMCs.

In germline, CDR1 is SEHNR, CDR2 FQNEAQ (reference sequence). The CDR3 is 15 residues long. Trimming took off 6 bases at V and 3 bases at J, with 14 bases between the two ends. Per the study methods: Using reference gene primer amplification, nucleated cell counts were estimated. Measured with immunoSEQ multiplex PCR; TCRdb has only the in-frame clones, and not every one. That table furnishes V, J and clone size, whereas the DNA furnished D and trimming. Seen here are tens of thousands of clones, 82% observed once, and the top ten hold 4.1%. The sequenced sample consisted of peripheral blood. The chain carries TRBV7-9 and TRBJ1-4; TRBD1 is a possible D gene (6 bases). This clonotype was obtained from a woman aged 60-70 years with acute or convalescent COVID-19. This CDR3 is CASSAKQGPNEKLFF. CDR3 nucleotide sequence: TGTGCCAGCAGTGCAAAACAGGGTCCTAATGAAAAACTGTTTTTT.